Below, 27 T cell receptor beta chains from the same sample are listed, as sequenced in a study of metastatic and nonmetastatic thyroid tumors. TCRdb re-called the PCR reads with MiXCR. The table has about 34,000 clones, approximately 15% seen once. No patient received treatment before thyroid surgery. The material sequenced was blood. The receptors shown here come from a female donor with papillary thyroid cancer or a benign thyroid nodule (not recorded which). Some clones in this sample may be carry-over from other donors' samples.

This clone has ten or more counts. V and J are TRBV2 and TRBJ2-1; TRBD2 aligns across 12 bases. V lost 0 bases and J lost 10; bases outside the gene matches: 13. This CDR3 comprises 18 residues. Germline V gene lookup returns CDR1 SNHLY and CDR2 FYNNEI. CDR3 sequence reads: CASSEAALDRTSGNEQFF. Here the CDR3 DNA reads TGTGCCAGCAGTGAAGCGGCACTCGACCGGACTAGCGGGAACGAGCAGTTCTTC.

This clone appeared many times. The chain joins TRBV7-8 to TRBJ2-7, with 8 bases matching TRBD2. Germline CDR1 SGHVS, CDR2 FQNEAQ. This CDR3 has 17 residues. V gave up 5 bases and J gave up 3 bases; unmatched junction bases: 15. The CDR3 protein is CASSPFTGGRQHYEQYF. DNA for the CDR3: TGTGCCAGCAGCCCCTTTACTGGCGGGAGGCAACACTACGAGCAGTACTTC.

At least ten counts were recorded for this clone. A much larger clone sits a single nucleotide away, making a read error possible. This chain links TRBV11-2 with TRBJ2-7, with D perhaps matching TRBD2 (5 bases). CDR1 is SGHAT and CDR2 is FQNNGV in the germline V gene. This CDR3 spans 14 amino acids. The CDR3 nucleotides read TGTGCCAGCAGCTTAGAAAGCCTCGGAGGCGAGCGGTACTTC. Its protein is CASSLESLGGERYF.

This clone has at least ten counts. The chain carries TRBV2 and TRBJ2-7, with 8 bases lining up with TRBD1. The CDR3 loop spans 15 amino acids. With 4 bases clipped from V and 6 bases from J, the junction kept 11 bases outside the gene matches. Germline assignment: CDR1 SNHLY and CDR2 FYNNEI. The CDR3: CASSGSGTGTREQYF. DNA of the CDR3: TGTGCCAGCAGTGGATCCGGGACAGGTACCCGCGAGCAGTACTTC.

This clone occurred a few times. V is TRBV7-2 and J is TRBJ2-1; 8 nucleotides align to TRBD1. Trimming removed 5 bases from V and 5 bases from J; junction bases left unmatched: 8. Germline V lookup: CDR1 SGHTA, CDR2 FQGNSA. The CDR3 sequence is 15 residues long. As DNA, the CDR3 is TGTGCCAGCAGCCAAGGACAGGGAAGGGACAATGAGCAGTTCTTC. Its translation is CASSQGQGRDNEQFF.

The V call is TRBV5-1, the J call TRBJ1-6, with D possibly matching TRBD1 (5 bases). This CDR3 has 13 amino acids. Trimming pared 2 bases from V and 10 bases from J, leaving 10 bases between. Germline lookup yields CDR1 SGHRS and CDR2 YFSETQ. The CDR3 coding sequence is TGCGCCAGCAGCTTTGACAGAGAATCACCCCTCCACTTT. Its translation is CASSFDRESPLHF.

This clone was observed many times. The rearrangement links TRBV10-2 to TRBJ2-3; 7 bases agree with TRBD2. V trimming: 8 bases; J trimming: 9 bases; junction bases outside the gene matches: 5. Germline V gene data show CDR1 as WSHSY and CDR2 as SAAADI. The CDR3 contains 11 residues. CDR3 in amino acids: CASRGRETQYF. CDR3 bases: TGCGCCAGCCGAGGGAGGGAGACGCAGTATTTT.

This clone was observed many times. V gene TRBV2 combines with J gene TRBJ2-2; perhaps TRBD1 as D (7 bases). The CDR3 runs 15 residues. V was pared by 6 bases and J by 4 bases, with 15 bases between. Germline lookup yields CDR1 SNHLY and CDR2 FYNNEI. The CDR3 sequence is CASRVRGVGTGELFF. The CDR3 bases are TGTGCCAGCAGGGTCAGGGGGGTTGGCACCGGGGAGCTGTTTTTT.

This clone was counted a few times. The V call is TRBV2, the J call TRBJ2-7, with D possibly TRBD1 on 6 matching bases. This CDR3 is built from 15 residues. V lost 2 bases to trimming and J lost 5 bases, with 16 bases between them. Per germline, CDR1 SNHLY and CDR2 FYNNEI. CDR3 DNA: TGTGCCAGCAGTGAATTCTTGGCAGGGGTCGACGAGCAGTACTTC. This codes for CASSEFLAGVDEQYF.

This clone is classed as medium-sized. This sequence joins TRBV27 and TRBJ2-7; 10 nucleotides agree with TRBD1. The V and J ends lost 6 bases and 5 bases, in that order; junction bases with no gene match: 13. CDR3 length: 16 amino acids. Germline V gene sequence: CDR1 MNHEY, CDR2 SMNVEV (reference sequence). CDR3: CASSPIDRDRGDEQYF. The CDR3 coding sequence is TGTGCCAGCAGCCCAATAGACCGGGACAGGGGTGACGAGCAGTACTTC.

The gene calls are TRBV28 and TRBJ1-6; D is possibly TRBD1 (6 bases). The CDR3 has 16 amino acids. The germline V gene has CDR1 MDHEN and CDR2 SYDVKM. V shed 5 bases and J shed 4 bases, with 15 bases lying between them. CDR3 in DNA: TGTGCCAGCAGTCCCCTCAGGGGAGAATATAATTCACCCCTCCACTTT. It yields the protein CASSPLRGEYNSPLHF.

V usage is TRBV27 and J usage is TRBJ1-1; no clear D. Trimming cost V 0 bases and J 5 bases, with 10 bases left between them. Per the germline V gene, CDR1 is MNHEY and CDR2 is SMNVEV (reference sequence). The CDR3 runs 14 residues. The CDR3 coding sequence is TGTGCCAGCAGTTTATCCCCCGGTGGGACTGAAGCTTTCTTT. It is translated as CASSLSPGGTEAFF.

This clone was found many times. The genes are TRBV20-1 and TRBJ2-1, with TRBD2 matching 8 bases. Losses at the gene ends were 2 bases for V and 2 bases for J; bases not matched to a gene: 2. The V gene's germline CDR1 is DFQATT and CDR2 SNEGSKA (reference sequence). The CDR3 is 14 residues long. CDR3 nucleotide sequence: TGCAGTGCTAGAACTAGCGGACCCTACAATGAGCAGTTCTTC. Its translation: CSARTSGPYNEQFF.

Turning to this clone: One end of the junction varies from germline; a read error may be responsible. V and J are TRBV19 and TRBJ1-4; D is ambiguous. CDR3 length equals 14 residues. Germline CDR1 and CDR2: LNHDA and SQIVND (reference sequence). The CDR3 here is CASSIWRFQEKLFF. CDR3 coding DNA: TGTGCCAGCAGTATCTGGCGATTTCAAGAAAAACTGTTTTTT.

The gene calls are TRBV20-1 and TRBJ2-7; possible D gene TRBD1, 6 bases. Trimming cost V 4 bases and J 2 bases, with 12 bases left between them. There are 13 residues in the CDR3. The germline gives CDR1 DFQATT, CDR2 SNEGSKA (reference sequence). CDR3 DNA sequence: TGCAGTGCTATCGGACAGTCCACCTACGAGCAGTACTTC. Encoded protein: CSAIGQSTYEQYF.

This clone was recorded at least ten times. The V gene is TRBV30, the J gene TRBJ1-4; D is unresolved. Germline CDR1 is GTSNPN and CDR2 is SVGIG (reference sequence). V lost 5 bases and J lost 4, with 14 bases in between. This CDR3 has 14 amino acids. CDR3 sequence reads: CAWRPGPGNEKLFF. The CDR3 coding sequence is TGTGCCTGGCGGCCGGGCCCGGGTAATGAAAAACTGTTTTTT.

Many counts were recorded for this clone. CDR3 loop: CASSQGWGQGYEQYF. For the CDR3, the DNA is TGCGCCAGCAGCCAAGGTTGGGGACAGGGGTACGAGCAGTACTTC. The rearrangement uses TRBV4-3 and TRBJ2-7; 10 bases match TRBD1. Per the germline V gene, CDR1 is LGHNA and CDR2 is YSLEER. The V segment lost 1 base and the J segment 4 bases; nucleotides outside the gene matches: 4. CDR3 size: 15 residues.

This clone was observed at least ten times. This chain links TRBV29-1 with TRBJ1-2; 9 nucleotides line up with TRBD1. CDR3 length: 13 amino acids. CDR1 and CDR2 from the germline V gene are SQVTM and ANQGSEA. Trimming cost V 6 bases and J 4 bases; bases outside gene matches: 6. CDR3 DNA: TGCAGCGTGGGGGACAGGGAGACCTATGGCTACACCTTC. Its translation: CSVGDRETYGYTF. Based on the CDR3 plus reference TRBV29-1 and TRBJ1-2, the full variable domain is SAVISQKPSRDICQRGTSLTIQCQVDSQVTMMFWYRQQPGQSLTLIATANQGSEATYESGFVIDKFPISRPNLTFSTLTVSNMSPEDSSIYLCSVGDRETYGYTFGSGTRLTVV.

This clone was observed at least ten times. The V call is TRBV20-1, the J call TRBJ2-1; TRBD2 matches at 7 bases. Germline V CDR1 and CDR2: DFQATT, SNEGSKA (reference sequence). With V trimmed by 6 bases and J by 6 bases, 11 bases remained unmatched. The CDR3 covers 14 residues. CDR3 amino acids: CSAAFGTISNEQFF. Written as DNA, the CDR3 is TGCAGTGCCGCCTTCGGGACTATTTCCAATGAGCAGTTCTTC.

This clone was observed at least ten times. The CDR3 DNA sequence: TGCGCCAGCAGCCACCGCCGGACAGGGGATTCCTACAATGAGCAGTTCTTC. Its protein product is CASSHRRTGDSYNEQFF. The V call is TRBV4-1, the J call TRBJ2-1; TRBD1 matches at 9 bases. Losses at the gene ends were 3 bases for V and 1 base for J; bases not matched to a gene: 7. This CDR3 region has 17 residues. Per the germline V gene, CDR1 is MGHRA and CDR2 is YSYEKL.

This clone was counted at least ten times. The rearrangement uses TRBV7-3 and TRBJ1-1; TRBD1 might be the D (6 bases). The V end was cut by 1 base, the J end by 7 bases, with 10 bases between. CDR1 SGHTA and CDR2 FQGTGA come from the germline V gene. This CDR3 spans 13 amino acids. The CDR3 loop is CASSLIQGGEAFF. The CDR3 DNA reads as TGTGCCAGCAGCTTAATACAAGGGGGTGAAGCTTTCTTT.

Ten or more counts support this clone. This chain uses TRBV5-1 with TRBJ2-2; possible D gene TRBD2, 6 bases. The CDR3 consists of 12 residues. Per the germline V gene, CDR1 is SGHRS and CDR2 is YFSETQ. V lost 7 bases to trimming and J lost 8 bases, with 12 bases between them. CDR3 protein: CASGGTGGELFF. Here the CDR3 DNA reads TGCGCCAGCGGCGGGACGGGAGGGGAGCTGTTTTTT.

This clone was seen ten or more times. CDR3 in DNA: TGTGCCAGCAGCCAAGTCCTCGGTTCGCGCACAGATACGCAGTATTTT. Translating it yields CASSQVLGSRTDTQYF. V is TRBV3-1 and J is TRBJ2-3; D uncertain. Per germline, CDR1 LGHDT and CDR2 YNNKEL (reference sequence). The CDR3 has 16 residues. Trimming took 1 base from V and 1 from J, leaving 12 bases between them.

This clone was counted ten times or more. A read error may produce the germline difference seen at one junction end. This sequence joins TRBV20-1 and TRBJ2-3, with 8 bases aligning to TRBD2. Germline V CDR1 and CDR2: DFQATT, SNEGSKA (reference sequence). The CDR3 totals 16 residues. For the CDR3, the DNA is TGCAGTGCCAGAGATGCGCGGGAGGCAGGTACAGATACGCAGTATTTT. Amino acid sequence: CSARDAREAGTDTQYF.

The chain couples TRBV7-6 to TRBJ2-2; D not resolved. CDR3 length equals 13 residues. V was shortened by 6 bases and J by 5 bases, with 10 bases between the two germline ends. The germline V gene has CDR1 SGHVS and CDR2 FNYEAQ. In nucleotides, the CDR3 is TGTGCCAGCAGTTTTTCTGGAACCGGGGAGCTGTTTTTT. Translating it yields CASSFSGTGELFF.

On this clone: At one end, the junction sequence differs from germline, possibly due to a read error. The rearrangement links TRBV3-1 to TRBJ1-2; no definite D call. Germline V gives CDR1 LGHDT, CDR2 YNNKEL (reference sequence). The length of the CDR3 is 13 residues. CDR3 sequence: CASSQDGGYGCTF. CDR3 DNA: TGTGCCAGCAGCCAAGATGGAGGATATGGCTGCACCTTC.

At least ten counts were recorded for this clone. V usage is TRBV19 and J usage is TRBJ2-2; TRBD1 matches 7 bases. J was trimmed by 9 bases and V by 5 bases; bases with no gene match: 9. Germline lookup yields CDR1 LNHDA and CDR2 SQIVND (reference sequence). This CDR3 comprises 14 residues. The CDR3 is CASSPWGTVRELFF. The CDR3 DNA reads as TGTGCCAGTAGTCCCTGGGGGACAGTGCGGGAGCTGTTTTTT. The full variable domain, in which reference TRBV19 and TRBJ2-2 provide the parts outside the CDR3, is DGGITQSPKYLFRKEGQNVTLSCEQNLNHDAMYWYRQDPGQGLRLIYYSQIVNDFQKGDIAEGYSVSREKKESFPLTVTSAQKNPTAFYLCASSPWGTVRELFFGEGSRLTVL.